The 22 T cell receptor beta chains listed next were all sequenced from one sample in a study of blood T cell repertoires in COVID-19. TCRdb's table, derived via immunoSEQ multiplex PCR, lists solely in-frame clones and lacks some. The table lists approximately 220,000 clones, 80% to 90% of them singletons. Sequences were obtained from peripheral blood. All receptors derive from a man aged 60-69 years who had recovered from COVID-19.

The V call is TRBV10-3, the J call TRBJ1-1; D gene unclear. V was pared by 7 bases and J by 2 bases, with 11 bases between. CDR3 length equals 13 residues. Germline loops: CDR1 ENHRY, CDR2 SYGVKD. DNA of the CDR3: TGTGCCATCACAGAGGTGATAAACACTGAAGCTTTCTTT. It specifies CAITEVINTEAFF.

The rearrangement links TRBV7-3 to TRBJ2-2; the match to TRBD1 covers 8 bases. The junction had 14 bases not matched to a gene; V was cut back by 5 bases and J by 6 bases. Germline V gene sequence: CDR1 SGHTA, CDR2 FQGTGA. This CDR3 spans 17 amino acids. This CDR3 is CASSRHQLGQVAGELFF. For the CDR3, the DNA is TGTGCCAGCAGCCGCCACCAGTTGGGACAGGTCGCCGGGGAGCTGTTTTTT.

V is TRBV10-1 and J is TRBJ2-2, with 8 nucleotides matching TRBD2. In germline, CDR1 is WNHNN, CDR2 SYGVQD (reference sequence). The trim removed 6 bases at V and 6 bases at J, leaving 6 bases unmatched. CDR3 length: 14 amino acids. Written as DNA, the CDR3 is TGCGCCAGCAGCGACCCCGGGGGGGCCGGGGAGCTGTTTTTT. Its translation is CASSDPGGAGELFF.

The chain has TRBV19 and TRBJ2-1, with TRBD2 identical over 10 bases. V trimming: 2 bases; J trimming: 3 bases; junction bases outside the gene matches: 4. Germline-derived CDR1 and CDR2 are LNHDA and SQIVND (reference sequence). The CDR3 loop spans 16 amino acids. CDR3 in amino acids: CASSIPSGSFYNEQFF. CDR3 sequence (DNA): TGTGCCAGTAGTATACCTAGCGGGAGCTTCTACAATGAGCAGTTCTTC. Combining the CDR3 with reference TRBV19 and TRBJ2-1 gives the whole variable domain DGGITQSPKYLFRKEGQNVTLSCEQNLNHDAMYWYRQDPGQGLRLIYYSQIVNDFQKGDIAEGYSVSREKKESFPLTVTSAQKNPTAFYLCASSIPSGSFYNEQFFGPGTRLTVL.

V is TRBV24-1 and J is TRBJ2-3; 9 bases match TRBD2. Losses at the gene ends were 0 bases for V and 2 bases for J; bases not matched to a gene: 5. The CDR3 has 17 amino acids. The germline V gene encodes CDR1 KGHDR and CDR2 SFDVKD. The CDR3 DNA is TGTGCCACCAGTGATTTGGGTAGCGGGGGAACCACAGATACGCAGTATTTT. Protein sequence: CATSDLGSGGTTDTQYF.

V gene TRBV7-2 combines with J gene TRBJ1-5; weak D call: TRBD1 (6 bases). In germline, CDR1 is SGHTA, CDR2 FQGNSA. V lost 2 bases to trimming and J lost 2 bases, with 19 bases between them. The CDR3 is 18 residues long. As DNA, the CDR3 is TGTGCCAGCAGCTTACGAGGCCAGGGGAGGGACCGCAATCAGCCCCAGCATTTT. Its translation: CASSLRGQGRDRNQPQHF.

This rearrangement joins TRBV6-5 to TRBJ1-1; no definite D call. CDR3 length: 13 residues. Germline lookup yields CDR1 MNHEY and CDR2 SVGAGI. V dropped 1 base and J dropped 6 bases, with 9 bases sitting between them. The CDR3, as DNA: TGTGCCAGCAGTTACTATTTCGGGGCTGAAGCTTTCTTT. This translates into CASSYYFGAEAFF.

This chain links TRBV5-1 with TRBJ1-1, with TRBD1 as a possible D gene (6 bases). V gave up 3 bases and J gave up 1 base, with 10 bases separating them. CDR3 size: 14 residues. Germline CDR1 and CDR2: SGHRS and YFSETQ. The DNA of the CDR3 is TGCGCCAGCAGCTCTATGGGGGCGAACACTGAAGCTTTCTTT. Its protein is CASSSMGANTEAFF.

The chain links TRBV6-4 to TRBJ2-6; 12 nucleotides line up with TRBD2. CDR1 is MRHNA, CDR2 SNTAGT, per germline. CDR3 length equals 19 residues. V dropped 4 bases and J dropped 0; count of bases not matched to a gene: 7. The CDR3 reads CASSAAPLAGGSGANVLTF. Written as DNA, the CDR3 is TGTGCCAGCAGTGCCGCCCCACTAGCGGGGGGCTCTGGGGCCAACGTCCTGACTTTC.

This clone came up once. The chain is built from TRBV5-1 and TRBJ1-1, with D possibly matching TRBD1 (6 bases). Germline V lookup: CDR1 SGHRS, CDR2 YFSETQ. The CDR3 is 17 amino acids. Deletions cut 4 bases from V and 0 bases from J, with 19 bases between. CDR3 coding DNA: TGCGCCAGCAGCACCCAACAGGGACGAACGATGAACACTGAAGCTTTCTTT. Protein product: CASSTQQGRTMNTEAFF. Drawing the rest from reference TRBV5-1 and TRBJ1-1, the complete variable domain is KAGVTQTPRYLIKTRGQQVTLSCSPISGHRSVSWYQQTPGQGLQFLFEYFSETQRNKGNFPGRFSGRQFSNSRSEMNVSTLELGDSALYLCASSTQQGRTMNTEAFFGQGTRLTVV.

This clone was picked up many times. The rearrangement uses TRBV2 and TRBJ1-1, with 7 bases identical to TRBD1. The CDR3 extends over 15 amino acids. Trimming cost V 7 bases and J 1 base; bases outside gene matches: 9. In germline, CDR1 is SNHLY, CDR2 FYNNEI. The CDR3 sequence: CASTPSRTGNTEAFF. The CDR3 DNA reads TGTGCCAGCACCCCGTCGAGGACAGGGAACACTGAAGCTTTCTTT. The full variable domain, rest sourced from reference TRBV2 and TRBJ1-1, is EPEVTQTPSHQVTQMGQEVILRCVPISNHLYFYWYRQILGQKVEFLVSFYNNEISEKSEIFDDQFSVERPDGSNFTLKIRSTKLEDSAMYFCASTPSRTGNTEAFFGQGTRLTVV.

The chain links TRBV4-1 to TRBJ1-1; no clear D. The germline V gene has CDR1 MGHRA and CDR2 YSYEKL. Trimming shortened V by 2 bases and J by 1 base, and 11 bases separated the two germline ends. There are 15 residues in the CDR3. Written as DNA, the CDR3 is TGCGCCAGCAGCCAAACCCTAGTCACGAACACTGAAGCTTTCTTT. This translates into CASSQTLVTNTEAFF.

This clone was found many times. V and J are TRBV24-1 and TRBJ2-2, with 9 bases lining up with TRBD1. Losses at the gene ends were 6 bases for V and 1 base for J; bases not matched to a gene: 5. Per the germline V gene, CDR1 is KGHDR and CDR2 is SFDVKD. The CDR3 is 16 residues long. In DNA form, the CDR3 reads TGTGCCACCAGTTCCCAGGGACAGGGGAACACCGGGGAGCTGTTTTTT. Its protein is CATSSQGQGNTGELFF.

The chain links TRBV5-4 to TRBJ1-2; D not certain. CDR3 size: 15 residues. Germline V gene data show CDR1 as SGHNT and CDR2 as YYREEE (reference sequence). V was cut by 1 base and J by 8 bases, with 18 bases left in between. In nucleotides, the CDR3 is TGTGCCAGCAGCTTGCTAGTCGGGTTACTGGCCGGCTACACCTTC. Amino acid sequence: CASSLLVGLLAGYTF.

This clone was counted a few times. The rearrangement links TRBV6-2 or TRBV6-3 to TRBJ1-1; D uncertain. This CDR3 is 13 amino acids long. The germline V gene encodes CDR1 MNHEY and CDR2 SVGEGT. The ends were cut back, 5 bases at V and 1 base at J, with 8 bases in the middle. The CDR3 sequence is CASSLSSNTEAFF. The CDR3 bases are TGTGCCAGCAGTCTTTCCTCGAACACTGAAGCTTTCTTT.

The gene calls are TRBV28 and TRBJ1-1, with TRBD1 as a possible D gene (5 bases). The V end was cut by 6 bases, the J end by 5 bases, with 13 bases between. Germline assignment: CDR1 MDHEN and CDR2 SYDVKM. The CDR3 has 13 amino acids. The CDR3 nucleotides read TGTGCCAGCAGACTAAACGGGGGTACTGAAGCTTTCTTT. It is translated as CASRLNGGTEAFF. Full variable domain (remainder filled in from reference TRBV28 and TRBJ1-1): DVKVTQSSRYLVKRTGEKVFLECVQDMDHENMFWYRQDPGLGLRLIYFSYDVKMKEKGDIPEGYSVSREKKERFSLILESASTNQTSMYLCASRLNGGTEAFFGQGTRLTVV.

The chain uses TRBV7-9 and TRBJ1-4; D is uncertain. V lost 5 bases, J lost 0 bases, and 10 bases lay in between. The CDR3 is 15 amino acids. The germline gives CDR1 SEHNR, CDR2 FQNEAQ (reference sequence). CDR3 DNA: TGTGCCAGCAGCGCCCACAGTGCAACTAATGAAAAACTGTTTTTT. It codes for CASSAHSATNEKLFF.

This chain uses TRBV2 with TRBJ2-5, with 8 bases matching TRBD1. Germline-derived CDR1 and CDR2 are SNHLY and FYNNEI. CDR3 length: 12 amino acids. V dropped 6 bases and J dropped 5; count of bases not matched to a gene: 2. The CDR3 DNA reads TGTGCCAGCAGCAGGGGGCGTGAGACCCAGTACTTC. Its translation is CASSRGRETQYF.

The chain recombines TRBV7-8 with TRBJ2-2, with TRBD2 identical over 14 bases. V shed 8 bases and J 2 bases; nucleotides not matched to a gene: 4. The CDR3 contains 16 residues. Germline assignment: CDR1 SGHVS and CDR2 FQNEAQ. CDR3 sequence reads: CASGLAGGGNTGELFF. The CDR3 coding sequence is TGTGCCAGCGGACTAGCGGGAGGAGGTAACACCGGGGAGCTGTTTTTT.

The V call is TRBV1, the J call TRBJ2-7; TRBD2 reflects the table's D call only, with no check against the DNA. TRBV1 is given as a pseudogene. CDR3 length equals 20 residues. CDR3 bases: TGCACCAGCAGCCAAGGGGGTTTATGGACTAGCGGGAGGGCCAATTACGAGCAGTACTTC. As protein: CTSSQGGLWTSGRANYEQYF.

This chain links TRBV5-4 with TRBJ1-1; no definite D call. The CDR3 length is 12 residues. V lost 0 bases and J 8 bases, leaving 8 bases between the germline ends. The germline gives CDR1 SGHNT, CDR2 YYREEE (reference sequence). The DNA of the CDR3 is TGTGCCAGCAGCTTGGACGGCAGGGAAGCTTTCTTT. It codes for CASSLDGREAFF.

This clone was recorded once. The V call is TRBV5-5, the J call TRBJ1-6; TRBD1 agrees at 10 bases. This CDR3 has 16 amino acids. CDR1 and CDR2 from the germline V gene are SGHKS and YYEKEE (reference sequence). With 0 bases clipped from V and 15 bases from J, the junction kept 12 bases outside the gene matches. CDR3 sequence: CASSLVGTGEGAVLHF. CDR3 nucleotide sequence: TGTGCCAGCAGCTTGGTCGGGACAGGGGAGGGTGCAGTCCTCCACTTT. Looking up the rest from reference TRBV5-5 and TRBJ1-6 gives the full variable domain: DAGVTQSPTHLIKTRGQQVTLRCSPISGHKSVSWYQQVLGQGPQFIFQYYEKEERGRGNFPDRFSARQFPNYSSELNVNALLLGDSALYLCASSLVGTGEGAVLHFGNGTRLTVT.